In this sample, the clone carrying this T cell receptor beta chain turned up once. This entry belongs to a study of shared clonotypes between healthy human individuals. On the study more broadly: Per donor, three plates held CD4 naive cells, three held CD4 memory, two held CD8 naive and one held CD8 memory.

Naive CD8 populations comprised CD45RO-negative cells positively selected for CCR7, excluding terminally differentiated effector memory CD45RA+ cells. The study drew its donors from healthy HIV-negative adults without recent acute infections or vaccinations. All participating donors were Caucasian adults from Nashville, Tennessee. The junction had 17 bases not matched to a gene; V was cut back by 5 bases and J by 8 bases. Germline CDR1 is SGHAT and CDR2 is FQNNGV. This CDR3 has 17 residues. Measured with immunoSEQ multiplex PCR; TCRdb has only the in-frame clones, and not every one. This table holds 1.5 million to 2.5 million clones, roughly 95% found once.

The chain employs TRBV11-2 and TRBJ2-2, with 7 bases lining up with TRBD2. The clonotype comes from a man aged 18 to 29 in good health. Sequencing was performed on naive CD8+ T cells sorted from blood. The CDR3 nucleotides read TGTGCCAGCAGCCCCCGGGTTGCGGGGGAACCGGAAGGGGAGCTGTTTTTT. This sequence encodes CASSPRVAGEPEGELFF.